The entry below gives a single T cell receptor (beta chain) sequence along with its context. As yet, its antigen is unknown. Germline assignment: CDR1 KGHSH and CDR2 LQKENI. The V gene lost 3 bases and the J gene lost 0 bases, with 11 bases spanning the gap. This CDR3 comprises 16 residues. PCR was performed using 60 Vbeta and 13 Jbeta primers. Assay used: immunoSEQ multiplex PCR; TCRdb lists only in-frame clones, some missing. Among roughly 100,000 clones listed, over 60% were seen once. The sample comes from a study of cytomegalovirus exposure and HLA in healthy donors. Study-level findings and limits: The CMV antigen specificity of a few CMV-associated chains was confirmed through in vitro analysis.

The chain has TRBV18 and TRBJ2-2, with D possibly being TRBD1 (6 bases). The sequence came from a woman aged 50 to 60 in good health and CMV-seropositive. Sequences were obtained from PBMCs. CDR3 in DNA: TGTGCCAGCTCACCCCGGACAGACACGAACACCGGGGAGCTGTTTTTT. This codes for CASSPRTDTNTGELFF.